These 6 T cell receptor beta chains share one sample of origin, sequenced in a study of blood T cell repertoires in COVID-19. The table came from immunoSEQ multiplex PCR; TCRdb's copy has only in-frame clones and leaves some out. The sample carries 60,000 or so clones, approximately 90% recorded once. The sample taken for sequencing was peripheral blood. All receptors come from a human donor with active COVID-19. The donor label of this sample is uncertain.

This chain uses TRBV6-2 or TRBV6-3 with TRBJ2-7; 9 bases are a match to TRBD1. The CDR3 covers 15 residues. The trim removed 4 bases at V and 5 bases at J, leaving 9 bases unmatched. The V gene's germline CDR1 is MNHEY and CDR2 SVGEGT. The CDR3: CASSSGQGNIHEQYF. CDR3 DNA: TGTGCCAGCAGTTCCGGACAGGGGAATATACACGAGCAGTACTTC.

V is TRBV12-3 or TRBV12-4 and J is TRBJ1-1; D perhaps matches TRBD1 (5 bases). CDR3 size: 13 residues. Deletions cut 3 bases from V and 3 bases from J, with 8 bases between. The CDR3 DNA sequence: TGTGCCAGCAGTTTGGGGCCCTACACTGAAGCTTTCTTT. Amino acid sequence: CASSLGPYTEAFF.

Here the CDR3 DNA reads TGTGCCAGCAGTTACGACGGGGGCACTGAAGCTTTCTTT. As protein: CASSYDGGTEAFF. The chain recombines TRBV6-2 or TRBV6-3 with TRBJ1-1, with D perhaps TRBD1 (5 bases). Germline CDR1 reads MNHEY; CDR2 reads SVGEGT. The CDR3 is 13 amino acids. V was pared by 2 bases and J by 4 bases, with 8 bases between.

The chain couples TRBV4-3 to TRBJ2-4; D possibly corresponds to TRBD2 (6 bases). V was trimmed by 0 bases and J by 6 bases, leaving 15 bases between them. Germline values: CDR1 LGHNA, CDR2 YSLEER. The CDR3 has 16 residues. CDR3 residues: CASSQEPGALGNIQYF. The CDR3 coding sequence is TGCGCCAGCAGCCAAGAACCGGGAGCCCTGGGAAACATTCAGTACTTC.

The gene calls are TRBV30 and TRBJ1-5; D ambiguous. V was pared by 0 bases and J by 4 bases, with 7 bases between. CDR1 and CDR2 (germline): GTSNPN, SVGIG (reference sequence). This CDR3 is 13 amino acids long. The CDR3: CAWSVEGNQPQHF. DNA for the CDR3: TGTGCCTGGAGTGTAGAGGGTAATCAGCCCCAGCATTTT. The variable domain in full, with the rest retrieved from reference TRBV30 and TRBJ1-5, is SQTIHQWPATLVQPVGSPLSLECTVEGTSNPNLYWYRQAAGRGLQLLFYSVGIGQISSEVPQNLSASRPQDRQFILSSKKLLLSDSGFYLCAWSVEGNQPQHFGDGTRLSIL.

J is TRBJ2-5 and V is TRBV9; unclear D gene. The CDR3 is 14 amino acids. CDR1 is SGDLS and CDR2 is YYNGEE in the germline V gene. V was pared by 5 bases and J by 2 bases, with 13 bases between. CDR3 residues: CASSAGSPQETQYF. CDR3 nucleotides: TGTGCCAGCAGTGCTGGCTCCCCGCAAGAGACCCAGTACTTC.